A selection of T cell receptor beta chains follows, all from one sample in a study of T-cell memory formation after mild COVID-19. TCRdb passed the 5' RACE reads through MiXCR, listing each CDR3 protein once. The sample includes around 99,000 distinct CDR3 sequences, around an eighth of them seen just once. The sequenced material came from PBMCs or a T cell subset sorted from them (not recorded which). The source is a man aged 18 to 30 who had mild COVID-19 (a few samples of this study predate the infection). Cell type and time point are not known. CDR3s include the opening cysteine and the closing phenylalanine or tryptophan. A D gene is named only where the DNA matches it firmly. Not every row has a clone size; where given, it reads once, few, many or a size class.

v_gene,j_gene,abundance,d_gene,CDR3aa,CDR3nt
TRBV6-2/TRBV6-3,TRBJ2-1,NA,NA,CASSYSQRSYNEQFF,TGTGCCAGCAGTTACAGCCAACGCTCCTACAATGAGCAGTTCTTC
TRBV5-6,TRBJ1-1,few,NA,CASSLDGRGFSTEAFF,TGTGCCAGCAGCTTGGACGGGCGGGGATTCAGCACTGAAGCTTTCTTT
TRBV9,TRBJ2-1,few,NA,CASSVSLPGSYNEQFF,TGTGCCAGCAGCGTAAGCTTGCCGGGCTCCTACAATGAGCAGTTCTTC
TRBV4-3,TRBJ2-3,NA,TRBD2,CASSQGSSGSTDTQYF,TGCGCCAGCAGCCAAGGTTCTAGCGGAAGCACAGATACGCAGTATTTT
TRBV5-6,TRBJ2-3,NA,TRBD1,CASSWGQGTDTQYF,TGTGCCAGCAGCTGGGGACAGGGAACAGATACGCAGTATTTT
TRBV7-6,TRBJ2-6,NA,NA,CASSLAQGFTNVLTF,TGTGCCAGCAGCTTGGCACAGGGTTTTACCAACGTCCTGACTTTC
TRBV29-1,TRBJ1-1,NA,NA,CSVENTRVNTEAFF,TGCAGCGTTGAAAATACCAGGGTGAACACTGAAGCTTTCTTT
TRBV20-1,TRBJ1-2,few,TRBD1,CSARDPETTGASNGYTF,TGCAGTGCTAGAGACCCTGAAACGACAGGGGCCTCAAATGGCTACACCTTC
TRBV4-1,TRBJ2-2,NA,TRBD1,CASSLWTGRTGELFF,TGCGCCAGCAGCCTCTGGACAGGGCGCACCGGGGAGCTGTTTTTT
TRBV6-5,TRBJ2-5,NA,TRBD2,CASSYSGGRETQYF,TGTGCCAGCAGTTACTCGGGAGGGCGGGAGACCCAGTACTTC
TRBV10-3,TRBJ2-2,NA,TRBD2,CAIRATSGVRANTGELFF,TGTGCCATCAGAGCAACTAGCGGGGTCCGAGCGAACACCGGGGAGCTGTTTTTT
TRBV7-9,TRBJ2-3,few,NA,CASSLRRNTQYF,TGTGCCAGCAGCCTAAGACGAAATACGCAGTATTTT
TRBV4-1,TRBJ1-3,NA,NA,CASSQAGGTGNTIYF,TGCGCCAGCAGCCAGGCCGGGGGAACTGGAAACACCATATATTTT
TRBV12-3/TRBV12-4,TRBJ1-5,few,TRBD1,CASSPRQGSQPQHF,TGTGCCAGCAGTCCAAGACAGGGGAGTCAGCCCCAGCATTTT
TRBV10-3,TRBJ2-5,NA,TRBD2,CAISERGTSGQETQYF,TGTGCCATCAGTGAGAGAGGGACTAGCGGTCAAGAGACCCAGTACTTC
TRBV7-9,TRBJ1-4,few,TRBD1,CASSLGQGKSRLFF,TGTGCCAGCAGCTTAGGACAGGGTAAATCGCGACTGTTTTTT
TRBV6-6,TRBJ1-6,NA,NA,CAAYDRSSYNSPLHF,TGTGCCGCCTACGACAGGAGCTCCTATAATTCACCCCTCCACTTT
TRBV12-3/TRBV12-4,TRBJ1-4,NA,NA,CASSFKEKLFF,TGTGCCAGCAGTTTTAAGGAAAAACTGTTTTTT
TRBV29-1,TRBJ2-5,many,TRBD1,CSARDRGRETQYF,TGCAGCGCTCGGGACAGGGGGCGAGAGACCCAGTACTTC
TRBV2,TRBJ2-3,few,NA,CASRPPNTDTQYF,TGTGCCAGCAGACCCCCCAACACAGATACGCAGTATTTT
TRBV27,TRBJ2-3,NA,TRBD2,CASSSGLEADTQYF,TGTGCCAGCAGTTCGGGACTAGAGGCAGATACGCAGTATTTT
TRBV4-2,TRBJ2-1,NA,TRBD2,CASSQESPSGDYNEQFF,TGTGCCAGCAGCCAAGAATCGCCTAGCGGAGATTACAATGAGCAGTTCTTC
TRBV4-3,TRBJ2-5,NA,NA,CASSQELPLQGETQYF,TGCGCCAGCAGCCAAGAGCTACCGCTCCAAGGGGAGACCCAGTACTTC
TRBV12-3/TRBV12-4,TRBJ1-1,few,NA,CASSSTGLNTEAFF,TGTGCCAGCAGTTCAACAGGGTTGAACACTGAAGCTTTCTTT
TRBV20-1,TRBJ2-7,few,TRBD1,CSARVDRAYEQYF,TGCAGTGCTAGAGTGGACAGGGCTTACGAGCAGTACTTC
TRBV7-9,TRBJ1-5,many,NA,CASSTTTGWRAGQPQHF,TGTGCCAGCAGCACGACGACAGGATGGCGGGCTGGTCAGCCCCAGCATTTT
TRBV6-5,TRBJ2-1,NA,TRBD2,CASSYSKLAAYNEQFF,TGTGCCAGCAGTTACTCGAAGCTAGCGGCTTACAATGAGCAGTTCTTC
TRBV6-5,TRBJ2-1,NA,NA,CASSWSGNEQFF,TGTGCCAGCAGTTGGAGTGGCAATGAGCAGTTCTTC
TRBV19,TRBJ2-5,few,TRBD1,CASRGTEPSQETQYF,TGTGCCAGTAGGGGGACAGAGCCAAGCCAAGAGACCCAGTACTTC
TRBV6-1,TRBJ1-6,many,NA,CASSEAGYGSPLHF,TGTGCCAGCAGTGAAGCGGGCTACGGGTCACCCCTCCACTTT
TRBV12-3/TRBV12-4,TRBJ2-7,NA,NA,CASSFTSYEQYF,TGTGCCAGCAGCTTTACGTCCTACGAGCAGTACTTC
TRBV5-1,TRBJ2-7,NA,NA,CASSSLGNPYEQYF,TGCGCCAGCAGCTCCTTAGGGAACCCCTACGAGCAGTACTTC
TRBV11-2,TRBJ2-6,NA,NA,CASSLSGAGANVLTF,TGTGCCAGCAGCTTATCTGGGGCAGGGGCCAACGTCCTGACTTTC
TRBV7-9,TRBJ1-2,NA,NA,CASSWNYGYTF,TGTGCCAGCAGTTGGAACTATGGCTACACCTTC
TRBV28,TRBJ1-1,few,NA,CASSLGTLLGEAFF,TGTGCCAGCAGTTTAGGGACATTATTAGGTGAAGCTTTCTTT
TRBV19,TRBJ2-1,few,NA,CAIETGNEQFF,TGTGCCATCGAGACTGGAAATGAGCAGTTCTTC
TRBV4-1,TRBJ2-3,many,NA,CASSQDLGADTQYF,TGCGCCAGCAGCCAAGATCTGGGGGCAGATACGCAGTATTTT
TRBV7-8,TRBJ1-6,few,NA,CASSTNTGESSYNSPLHF,TGTGCCAGCAGCACCAATACCGGGGAGAGCTCCTATAATTCACCCCTCCACTTT
TRBV5-1,TRBJ2-2,few,NA,CASSLTLGIHEGNTGELFF,TGCGCCAGCAGCTTGACCCTTGGTATTCACGAAGGAAACACCGGGGAGCTGTTTTTT
TRBV5-5,TRBJ2-3,few,NA,CASSPPDTDTQYF,TGTGCCAGCAGCCCCCCGGATACAGATACGCAGTATTTT
TRBV30,TRBJ1-2,NA,NA,CAWSVGYGYTF,TGTGCCTGGTCGGTTGGGTATGGCTACACCTTC
TRBV7-9,TRBJ2-7,many,TRBD2,CASSLGQGLAAYF,TGTGCCAGCAGCTTAGGACAGGGACTAGCGGCTTACTTC
TRBV4-2,TRBJ2-7,many,NA,CASSQDSAYEQYF,TGTGCCAGCAGCCAAGATTCCGCCTACGAGCAGTACTTC
TRBV4-3,TRBJ2-2,many,NA,CASSQTGTTGELFF,TGCGCCAGCAGCCAAACCGGGACCACCGGGGAGCTGTTTTTT
TRBV20-1,TRBJ2-7,NA,NA,CSAPWVGYEQYF,TGCAGTGCTCCCTGGGTTGGGTACGAGCAGTACTTC
TRBV28,TRBJ2-2,NA,NA,CASSWPRIDTGELFF,TGTGCCAGCAGTTGGCCTAGGATTGATACCGGGGAGCTGTTTTTT
TRBV5-5,TRBJ1-2,NA,TRBD1,CASSSDRGFHGYTF,TGTGCCAGCAGCTCCGACAGGGGCTTCCATGGCTACACCTTC
TRBV7-9,TRBJ1-1,few,TRBD1,CASSHRDRVNTEAFF,TGTGCCAGCAGCCACCGGGACAGGGTCAACACTGAAGCTTTCTTT
TRBV20-1,TRBJ1-2,NA,TRBD1,CSASDRDREDGYTF,TGCAGTGCTTCGGACCGGGACAGGGAGGATGGCTACACCTTC
TRBV4-3,TRBJ2-7,few,TRBD1,CASSDTRRDRLYEQYF,TGCGCCAGCAGTGACACTCGACGGGACAGACTCTACGAGCAGTACTTC
TRBV7-6,TRBJ1-1,NA,NA,CASSSPVGGDTEAFF,TGTGCCAGCAGCTCTCCGGTCGGGGGAGACACTGAAGCTTTCTTT
TRBV6-2/TRBV6-3,TRBJ1-5,many,NA,CASSLFGRPQHF,TGTGCCAGCAGCCTCTTCGGTCGGCCCCAGCATTTT
TRBV20-1,TRBJ2-7,NA,NA,CSAIRDWRTYEQYF,TGCAGCGCTATCCGGGACTGGAGGACCTACGAGCAGTACTTC
TRBV6-2/TRBV6-3,TRBJ2-5,many,NA,CASTPRGQETQYF,TGTGCCAGCACCCCCCGCGGGCAAGAGACCCAGTACTTC
TRBV6-5,TRBJ2-1,NA,TRBD2,CASSYSSGRGHGNEQFF,TGTGCCAGCAGTTACTCCTCGGGGAGGGGCCATGGCAATGAGCAGTTCTTC